Listed here are 14 T cell receptor beta chains from one sample, sequenced in a study of blood T cell repertoires in COVID-19. This table comes from immunoSEQ multiplex PCR, and its TCRdb copy is limited to in-frame clones, with some not included. The table records about 130,000 clones, less than 90% of them present only once. The specimen was peripheral blood. The receptors stem from a woman older than 75 with acute or convalescent COVID-19.

The chain couples TRBV15 to TRBJ2-5; a possible D gene is TRBD2 (6 bases). Germline CDR1 and CDR2: LNHNV and YYDKDF (reference sequence). Trimming removed 5 bases at V and 2 bases at J, with 15 bases between. The CDR3 consists of 15 residues. CDR3 sequence (DNA): TGTGCCACCAGCCCATTGGCGGGGAATCAAGAGACCCAGTACTTC. Translated, it gives CATSPLAGNQETQYF.

A few counts support this clone. This sequence joins TRBV3-1 (or the pseudogene TRBV3-2) and TRBJ1-2; 7 positions match TRBD1. Germline V gene sequence: CDR1 LGHDT, CDR2 YNNKEL (reference sequence). CDR3 length: 15 residues. The V gene end was trimmed by 6 bases and the J gene end by 2 bases; junction bases not matched to a gene: 9. DNA of the CDR3: TGTGCCAGCAGTCCCTACAGGGGAAAAAACTATGGCTACACCTTC. As protein: CASSPYRGKNYGYTF.

The chain has TRBV4-2 and TRBJ2-1, with D possibly matching TRBD2 (5 bases). Germline assignment: CDR1 LGHNA and CDR2 YNFKEQ. The CDR3 is 16 residues long. V was pared by 0 bases and J by 4 bases, with 13 bases between. The CDR3 loop is CASSQEVETIYNEQFF. CDR3 bases: TGTGCCAGCAGCCAAGAGGTCGAGACTATTTACAATGAGCAGTTCTTC.

The chain uses TRBV7-9 and TRBJ1-1; D is perhaps TRBD1 (5 bases). Trimming removed 4 bases at V and 8 bases at J, with 17 bases between. The CDR3 totals 14 residues. Germline-derived CDR1 and CDR2 are SEHNR and FQNEAQ (reference sequence). This CDR3 is CASSSWAGLPEAFF. The CDR3 DNA reads as TGTGCCAGCAGCTCTTGGGCGGGGCTCCCCGAAGCTTTCTTT.

V is TRBV9 and J is TRBJ1-5; D uncertain. The V end was cut by 7 bases, the J end by 2 bases, with 10 bases between. The CDR3 runs 13 residues. From germline, CDR1 is SGDLS and CDR2 YYNGEE. CDR3 residues: CASGGIGNQPQHF. In DNA form, the CDR3 reads TGTGCCAGCGGAGGTATAGGCAATCAGCCCCAGCATTTT.

This clone appeared a few times. DNA of the CDR3: TGTGCCAGCAGCTGGACCGGGACAGGGTTTGGGAACTACGAGCAGTACTTC. It yields the protein CASSWTGTGFGNYEQYF. The gene calls are TRBV5-4 and TRBJ2-7; 9 bases match TRBD1. The CDR3 runs to 17 residues. Germline V gene data show CDR1 as SGHNT and CDR2 as YYREEE (reference sequence). The ends lost 3 bases at V and 3 bases at J; junction bases unmatched: 13.

This chain uses TRBV7-9 with TRBJ1-5, with D uncertain. The germline V and J ends were trimmed by 1 base and 6 bases, with 7 bases remaining between them. The germline V gene has CDR1 SEHNR and CDR2 FQNEAQ (reference sequence). The CDR3 extends over 13 amino acids. The CDR3 nucleotides are TGTGCCAGCAGCTTAGTCGGAGGTCAGCCCCAGCATTTT. Its protein product is CASSLVGGQPQHF. The whole variable domain, filled in from reference TRBV7-9 and TRBJ1-5, reads DTGVSQNPRHKITKRGQNVTFRCDPISEHNRLYWYRQTLGQGPEFLTYFQNEAQLEKSRLLSDRFSAERPKGSFSTLEIQRTEQGDSAMYLCASSLVGGQPQHFGDGTRLSIL.

The genes are TRBV5-1 and TRBJ2-5; the D is unclear. V lost 0 bases and J lost 1, with 7 bases in between. From germline, CDR1 is SGHRS and CDR2 YFSETQ. CDR3 length: 14 residues. In DNA form, the CDR3 reads TGCGCCAGCAGCTTGGCTGAGGTCCAAGAGACCCAGTACTTC. It translates to CASSLAEVQETQYF.

The chain has TRBV9 and TRBJ1-1; D unresolved. Per the germline V gene, CDR1 is SGDLS and CDR2 is YYNGEE. Trimming removed 1 base at V and 10 bases at J, with 14 bases between. This CDR3 has 13 residues. The CDR3 DNA sequence: TGTGCCAGCAGCGTAAGCGGTACTGGGGTAGCTTTCTTT. It codes for CASSVSGTGVAFF.

This clone was observed a handful of times. The V call is TRBV5-8, the J call TRBJ1-5, with D possibly matching TRBD1 (6 bases). Per the germline V gene, CDR1 is SGHTS and CDR2 is YDEGEE. This CDR3 comprises 15 residues. Deletions cut 5 bases from V and 6 bases from J, with 18 bases between. CDR3 protein: CASSRSGDLGQPQHF. The CDR3, as DNA: TGTGCCAGCAGTCGGTCAGGGGACCTGGGTCAGCCCCAGCATTTT.

This sequence joins TRBV5-1 and TRBJ1-3, with D possibly matching TRBD1 (6 bases). Germline V gene data show CDR1 as SGHRS and CDR2 as YFSETQ. V lost 5 bases, J lost 4 bases, and 19 bases lay in between. CDR3 length: 16 amino acids. In nucleotides, the CDR3 is TGCGCCAGCAGACCCGTGGGGGGGGCGTTCGGAAACACCATATATTTT. Its protein is CASRPVGGAFGNTIYF.

The V call is TRBV19, the J call TRBJ1-2; 7 bases align to TRBD1. Unmatched junction bases numbered 6, after V lost 4 bases and J lost 1 base. Germline CDR1 LNHDA, CDR2 SQIVND (reference sequence). CDR3 length equals 15 residues. The DNA for the CDR3 is TGTGCCAGTAGTACCGACAGGGATGGTAACTATGGCTACACCTTC. This gives the protein CASSTDRDGNYGYTF.

This clone was counted a single time. The V gene is TRBV28, the J gene TRBJ1-6; weak D call: TRBD1 (6 bases). Trimming took 6 bases from V and 3 from J, leaving 21 bases between them. Germline V gives CDR1 MDHEN, CDR2 SYDVKM. CDR3 size: 18 residues. In DNA form, the CDR3 reads TGTGCCAGCAGAACCGAACGACAGGCGGCCATCTATAATTCACCCCTCCACTTT. Residues: CASRTERQAAIYNSPLHF.

The chain has TRBV2 and TRBJ2-7; the D is unclear. The germline V and J ends were trimmed by 7 bases and 1 base, with 5 bases remaining between them. CDR3 length: 11 residues. The germline CDR1 and CDR2 sequences are SNHLY and FYNNEI. The CDR3 DNA is TGTGCCAGCAAATCGTCCTACGAGCAGTACGTC. Translating it yields CASKSSYEQYV.